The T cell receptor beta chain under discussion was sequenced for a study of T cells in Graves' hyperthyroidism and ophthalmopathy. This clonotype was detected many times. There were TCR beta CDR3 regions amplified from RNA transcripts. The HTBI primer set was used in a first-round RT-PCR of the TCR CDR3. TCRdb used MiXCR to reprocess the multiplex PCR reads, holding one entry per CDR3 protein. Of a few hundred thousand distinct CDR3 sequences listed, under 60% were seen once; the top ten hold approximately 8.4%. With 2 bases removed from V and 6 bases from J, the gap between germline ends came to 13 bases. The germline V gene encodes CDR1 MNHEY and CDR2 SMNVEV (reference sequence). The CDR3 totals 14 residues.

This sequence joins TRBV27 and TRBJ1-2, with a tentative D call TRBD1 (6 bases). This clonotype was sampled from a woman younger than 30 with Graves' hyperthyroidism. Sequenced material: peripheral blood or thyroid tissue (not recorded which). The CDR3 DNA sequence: TGTGCCAGCAGTTTAGGGTCACAGGGCAATGGCTACACCTTC. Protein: CASSLGSQGNGYTF.